Sequencing of this T cell receptor (beta chain) was carried out in a study of T cells in Graves' hyperthyroidism and ophthalmopathy. The study, taken as a whole, reports: From stable hyperthyroidism, ophthalmopathy was set apart by a 13 V-J model. In the blood, most expanded thyroid clonotypes above 0.001 appeared as well.

Using RNA transcripts as the source, TCR beta CDR3 regions were amplified. The primer set for the first-round RT-PCR of the TCR CDR3 was HTBI. TCRdb fed the multiplex PCR reads into MiXCR, producing one record per CDR3 protein. The table includes 250,000 or so distinct CDR3 sequences, less than 20% detected once. The CDR3 is made up of 15 amino acids. The ends were cut back, 2 bases at V and 0 bases at J, with 8 bases in the middle. Germline CDR1 is LNHDA and CDR2 is SQIVND (reference sequence). Regarding this clonotype: What it recognizes is unknown.

Material: blood. This sequence joins TRBV19 and TRBJ1-3, with D hard to call. The receptor was derived from a woman aged 18 to 35 with Graves' ophthalmopathy. The CDR3 bases are TGTGCCAGTAGTATAAAGAGAAGCTCTGGAAACACCATATATTTT. The encoded protein is CASSIKRSSGNTIYF. Looking up the rest from reference TRBV19 and TRBJ1-3 gives the full variable domain: DGGITQSPKYLFRKEGQNVTLSCEQNLNHDAMYWYRQDPGQGLRLIYYSQIVNDFQKGDIAEGYSVSREKKESFPLTVTSAQKNPTAFYLCASSIKRSSGNTIYFGEGSWLTVV.